This T cell receptor beta chain was captured in a study of T cells in Graves' hyperthyroidism and ophthalmopathy. This clonotype was observed many times. Its antigen is not known. Amplification targeted TCR beta CDR3 regions from RNA transcripts. A set of HTBI primers served as the primers for a first-round RT-PCR of the TCR CDR3. A single record per CDR3 protein comes from TCRdb applying MiXCR to the multiplex PCR reads. Of 450,000 to 700,000 distinct CDR3 sequences detected, around 45% appear once; the ten largest clones hold 7.5% to 8.5%. CDR3 length equals 15 residues. The V gene lost 3 bases and the J gene lost 5 bases, with 16 bases spanning the gap. Study-level points and caveats: Progression to ophthalmopathy was predicted a median of roughly 6.5 months early.

The chain is built from TRBV12-3 or TRBV12-4 and TRBJ1-2; TRBD1 is a possible D gene (6 bases). Sequences were obtained from peripheral blood or thyroid tissue (not recorded which). The clonotype comes from a woman between 18 and 30 years old with Graves' hyperthyroidism. CDR3 loop: CASSLGQGIMYGYTF. The CDR3 DNA reads TGTGCCAGCAGTTTGGGACAAGGAATTATGTATGGCTACACCTTC.